This T cell receptor beta chain was sequenced during a study of CD8 T cells in ankylosing spondylitis. About this clonotype: Its antigen remains unknown.

The study, taken as a whole, reports: Typical of ankylosing spondylitis blood, it appeared, was a TCR beta motif of about eight highly homologous variants. Peripheral blood held disease-linked clones only at relatively low frequency, and these were CD8+. Reports of some motif variants in reactive arthritis synovial fluid and blood predate this one.

Germline trimming cut 6 bases from V and 3 bases from J; bases unmatched to any gene: 7. Germline CDR1 ENHRY, CDR2 SYGVKD. This CDR3 contains 16 residues. Each TCR beta library was made by quantitative 5'-RACE that incorporated molecular barcodes. TCRdb recomputed calls from the 5' RACE reads with MiXCR, one row per CDR3 protein. The data hold roughly 670,000 distinct CDR3 sequences, with 15% to 20% observed a single time. The TCR was taken from a male donor with ankylosing spondylitis. The specimen sequenced was blood, either unsorted or a sorted T cell fraction (not recorded which). The rearrangement joins TRBV10-3 to TRBJ2-1; 11 positions agree with TRBD2. CDR3 loop: CAIRGTSGRDYNEQFF. As DNA, the CDR3 is TGTGCCATCAGAGGAACTAGCGGGAGAGACTACAATGAGCAGTTCTTC.